This T cell receptor beta chain was captured in a study of blood T cell repertoires in COVID-19. Overall study: The analysed material was cDNA or gDNA that came from T cells, B-cell-depleted T cells, or PBMCs.

V was trimmed by 6 bases and J by 3 bases, leaving 20 bases between them. The CDR3 is 16 amino acids. The germline gives CDR1 MDHEN, CDR2 SYDVKM. Authors' processing steps: Nucleated cell counts were estimated from reference gene primer amplification. Using immunoSEQ multiplex PCR, the repertoire was profiled, and TCRdb retains in-frame clones only, with some absent. V and J calls and clone size are copied from that table; D and trimming were computed from the DNA. The sample holds around 140,000 clones, 80% to 90% seen once. Sequencing input: peripheral blood. This receptor was taken from a man between 50 and 59 years old with active COVID-19. The chain joins TRBV28 to TRBJ1-2; perhaps TRBD1 as D (5 bases). CDR3 sequence reads: CASSQPGWPSDYGYTF. The CDR3 nucleotides read TGTGCCAGCAGCCAGCCAGGGTGGCCTTCGGACTATGGCTACACCTTC.